A selection of T cell receptor beta chains follows, all from one sample in a study of beta chain features in type 1 diabetes. Sequenced by immunoSEQ multiplex PCR; TCRdb stores in-frame clones only, minus some. Of around 250,000 clones listed, around 21% were seen once; the top ten hold 0.028%. Material: naive CD4+ T cells from blood. The receptors derive from a woman aged 35 to 49 with type 1 diabetes. Both conserved end residues are part of each CDR3. The D gene is left open where the match is weak. Clone size is given for some rows only: seen once, a few or many times, or a class if the clone is expanded.

cdr3_nt,cdr3_aa,clone_size,d_call,v_call,j_call
TGTGCCGCGACGTTATCAGCGGGAAACACCGGGGAGCTGTTTTTT,CAATLSAGNTGELFF,.,TRBD2,TRBV7-9,TRBJ2-2
TGCAGCGTTGTGGGACAGGGGAAGGACGAGCAGTACTTC,CSVVGQGKDEQYF,few,TRBD1,TRBV29-1,TRBJ2-7
TGCGCCAGCAGCTTGCTCGGGGGAGTAGAGCAGTACTTC,CASSLLGGVEQYF,few,.,TRBV5-1,TRBJ2-7
TGTGCCAGCAGTTTAGAGGAAAAACTGTTTTTT,CASSLEEKLFF,.,.,TRBV6-6,TRBJ1-4
TGTGCCAGCAGCTTGGGGGCAGAAGCTTTCTTT,CASSLGAEAFF,few,.,TRBV5-6,TRBJ1-1
TGTGCCAGCAGCTTATTAAGGGGGAATCAGCCCCAGCATTTT,CASSLLRGNQPQHF,.,.,TRBV7-2,TRBJ1-5
TGCGCCAGCAGCCCCGGACAGGGTAGGAACGAGCAGTACTTC,CASSPGQGRNEQYF,few,TRBD1,TRBV4-3,TRBJ2-7
TGCAGCGTTGGGCTAGCGGGAGGAACCGGGGAGCTGTTTTTT,CSVGLAGGTGELFF,.,TRBD2,TRBV29-1,TRBJ2-2
TGCAGCGTTACAGAGGGTTCCTACAATGAGCAGTTCTTC,CSVTEGSYNEQFF,few,.,TRBV29-1,TRBJ2-1
TGTGCCAGCAGCTCCTTAGCGGGGCCCTTCTACAATGAGCAGTTCTTC,CASSSLAGPFYNEQFF,few,TRBD2,TRBV7-8,TRBJ2-1
TGCGCCAGCAGCTTGGGGACAGCTTACAATCAGCCCCAGCATTTT,CASSLGTAYNQPQHF,.,.,TRBV5-1,TRBJ1-5
TGTGCCAGCAGTCTAAGCGGGGGTTTAGGGCAGTACTTC,CASSLSGGLGQYF,.,TRBD2,TRBV27,TRBJ2-7
TGCGCCAGCAGCCAAGGCAGGGGACAGGGCTCTTCTATGGGTTACTATGGCTACACCTTC,CASSQGRGQGSSMGYYGYTF,.,TRBD1,TRBV4-1,TRBJ1-2
TGTGCCTGGAGGTGGGGACTAGCGGCCTACGAGCAGTACTTC,CAWRWGLAAYEQYF,.,TRBD2,TRBV30,TRBJ2-7
TGTGCCACCAGCAGCGAGGACATTTCCTACGAGCAGTACTTC,CATSSEDISYEQYF,few,.,TRBV15,TRBJ2-7
TGTGCCAGCAGTGGTCGGGGAGAGACCCAGTACTTC,CASSGRGETQYF,.,.,TRBV2,TRBJ2-5
TGTGCCTGGAGTGCCCCAGCGGGGGATACGCAGTATTTT,CAWSAPAGDTQYF,few,TRBD2,TRBV30,TRBJ2-3
TGCGCCAGCAGCGGGGGCAGCAGCTTTAATGAAAAACTGTTTTTT,CASSGGSSFNEKLFF,.,.,TRBV4-3,TRBJ1-4
TGTGCCAGCAGTTCAGGGGGTGACACAGATACGCAGTATTTT,CASSSGGDTDTQYF,.,TRBD1,TRBV6-1,TRBJ2-3
TGTGCCAGCAGCCAAGTAGAGGCTGGACTAGCGGGCACAGATACGCAGTATTTT,CASSQVEAGLAGTDTQYF,once,TRBD2,TRBV4-2,TRBJ2-3
TGTGCCAGCAGCCCCCGCCGGCCTCCAGGGCCAGATACGCAGTATTTT,CASSPRRPPGPDTQYF,few,.,TRBV7-3,TRBJ2-3
TGTGCCACCAGCAGAGAGGCAGACCAAGAGACCCAGTACTTC,CATSREADQETQYF,.,.,TRBV15,TRBJ2-5
TGTGCCAGCAGCCAAGATCGAAGAGATCAGCCCCAGCATTTT,CASSQDRRDQPQHF,few,.,TRBV4-2,TRBJ1-5
TGTGCCAGCAGCTTAGGTACAGACCGCAATCAGCCCCAGCATTTT,CASSLGTDRNQPQHF,.,.,TRBV7-9,TRBJ1-5
TGTGCCAGCAGCGTAGAGGTCTCTGGAGACTATGGCTACACCTTC,CASSVEVSGDYGYTF,few,.,TRBV9,TRBJ1-2
TGTGCCAGCAGCCTGGTAGCGGGAACAAATGAGCAGTTCTTC,CASSLVAGTNEQFF,.,TRBD2,TRBV14,TRBJ2-1
TGTGCCAGCAGCTTAAAGAGACCGAGGACAGGGGGGAGTGAAGAGACCCAGTACTTC,CASSLKRPRTGGSEETQYF,few,TRBD1,TRBV7-8,TRBJ2-5
TGTGCCAGCAGCCCGGGACAGAGGAACACTGAAGCTTTCTTT,CASSPGQRNTEAFF,.,TRBD1,TRBV7-9,TRBJ1-1
TGTGCCATCAGTGGGAACAGGGAGAGTTCACCCCTCCACTTT,CAISGNRESSPLHF,.,.,TRBV10-3,TRBJ1-6
TGTGCCAGCACCAGGGACTACGAGCAGTACTTC,CASTRDYEQYF,.,.,TRBV28,TRBJ2-7
TGTGCCAGCAGTGAGGGACTAGCGGGGAGAGAGTTCTTC,CASSEGLAGREFF,few,TRBD2,TRBV2,TRBJ2-1
TGTGCCAGCAGCAGGCCGGGGGGACCCTACGAGCAGTACTTC,CASSRPGGPYEQYF,.,TRBD2,TRBV25-1,TRBJ2-7
TGTGCCAGCAGCGCGACAGGGGGCACTGAAGCTTTCTTT,CASSATGGTEAFF,.,TRBD1,TRBV7-2,TRBJ1-1
TGCAGCGTTGATGTATTACAGGCTCGGGCCTATGGCTACACCTTC,CSVDVLQARAYGYTF,.,.,TRBV29-1,TRBJ1-2
TGTGCCAGCAGCCTCGAGGATTATAATTCACCCCTCCACTTT,CASSLEDYNSPLHF,.,.,TRBV9,TRBJ1-6
TGCGCCAGCAGATTACAGGGAGACACTGAAGCTTTCTTT,CASRLQGDTEAFF,few,.,TRBV4-3,TRBJ1-1
TGTGCCAGCAGCCTTGTAGGGCTAGCGGGCGGGAGTGAGCAGTTCTTC,CASSLVGLAGGSEQFF,.,TRBD2,TRBV14,TRBJ2-1
TGTGCCAGCAGTCGTGGGACAGGGTCCGAGCAGTACTTC,CASSRGTGSEQYF,.,TRBD1,TRBV25-1,TRBJ2-7